The clone carrying this TCR beta chain was picked up a small number of times. Antigen specificity is unknown. V lost 6 bases to trimming and J lost 4 bases, with 15 bases between them. The CDR3 is made up of 14 amino acids. Germline V CDR1 and CDR2: ENHRY, SYGVKD. This sample was included in a study of response to subunit inactivated influenza vaccine. Study outcomes and limitations: The authors proposed limited new T cell recruitment per seasonal influenza vaccination.

TCRdb reprocessed the RT-PCR reads via MiXCR and lists one record per CDR3 protein. The profile shows about 540,000 distinct CDR3 sequences, about 15% of them singletons. The TCR sequence derives from a man aged 50 or older who received an inactivated influenza vaccine. The gene calls are TRBV10-3 and TRBJ2-5; D is ambiguous. The sample in question was PBMCs from blood, obtained 11 to 12 days after vaccination. In DNA, the CDR3 is TGTGCCATCAGAAGTTCGGGTAACGGAGAGACCCAGTACTTC. It encodes CAIRSSGNGETQYF.